Presented here are 15 T cell receptor beta chains from one specimen sequenced in a study of T cell changes during pregnancy in multiple sclerosis. Method: immunoSEQ multiplex PCR; TCRdb's copy keeps in-frame clones and lacks some. This table has some 46,000 clones, 92% appearing once. Material: peripheral blood. The receptors originated from a female donor with multiple sclerosis, enrolled in a pregnancy study.

V gene TRBV9 combines with J gene TRBJ2-1, with 8 bases fitting TRBD2. Losses at the gene ends were 3 bases for V and 8 bases for J; bases not matched to a gene: 10. Germline values: CDR1 SGDLS, CDR2 YYNGEE. This CDR3 has 15 amino acids. As DNA, the CDR3 is TGTGCCAGCAGCGGAATAGCGGGATGGAAGGATGAGCAGTTCTTC. As protein: CASSGIAGWKDEQFF.

The V gene is TRBV4-2, the J gene TRBJ2-1; no clear D. The germline CDR1 and CDR2 sequences are LGHNA and YNFKEQ. V lost 0 bases and J 7 bases, leaving 16 bases between the germline ends. CDR3 length: 16 residues. The CDR3 spells CASSQDSTSPSNEQFF. CDR3 DNA: TGTGCCAGCAGCCAAGACTCGACTTCCCCTAGTAATGAGCAGTTCTTC.

This sequence joins TRBV12-5 and TRBJ1-2; tentative D call: TRBD1 (5 bases). This CDR3 is built from 15 residues. Germline lookup yields CDR1 LGHNT and CDR2 FRNRAP. Trimming removed 0 bases at V and 4 bases at J, with 12 bases between. For the CDR3, the DNA is TGTGCTAGTGGTTTGGTGGCGAAGAGGGGCTATGGCTACACCTTC. It is translated as CASGLVAKRGYGYTF.

The rearrangement uses TRBV6-1 and TRBJ1-2; 7 nucleotides match TRBD1. J was trimmed by 4 bases and V by 6 bases; bases with no gene match: 11. Germline V gives CDR1 MNHNS, CDR2 SASEGT. The CDR3 loop spans 15 amino acids. The CDR3 nucleotides are TGTGCCAGCAGCTGGTCAGGGGGGAAGATCTATGGCTACACCTTC. Translated, it gives CASSWSGGKIYGYTF.

V usage is TRBV2 and J usage is TRBJ1-1; D gene unclear. V was trimmed by 4 bases and J by 1 base, leaving 10 bases between them. The CDR3 is 14 residues long. CDR1 and CDR2 (germline): SNHLY, FYNNEI. The CDR3 DNA follows: TGTGCCAGCAGTGCCCGGATAAGGAACACTGAAGCTTTCTTT. This sequence encodes CASSARIRNTEAFF.

This chain joins TRBV4-3 and TRBJ2-2; D is uncertain. Germline lookup yields CDR1 LGHNA and CDR2 YSLEER. Trimming took 0 bases from V and 4 from J, leaving 12 bases between them. The CDR3 is made up of 16 amino acids. CDR3 sequence: CASSQDPVQTTGELFF. The DNA of the CDR3 is TGCGCCAGCAGCCAAGATCCCGTACAGACCACCGGGGAGCTGTTTTTT.

DNA of the CDR3: TGTGCCAGCAGACGCAGGGGCGGGGAGCAGTTCTTC. Protein product: CASRRRGGEQFF. The gene calls are TRBV6-4 and TRBJ2-1, with D possibly TRBD1 on 6 matching bases. Germline CDR1 reads MRHNA; CDR2 reads SNTAGT. V shed 6 bases and J shed 10 bases, with 13 bases lying between them. The CDR3 is made up of 12 amino acids.

The rearrangement uses TRBV7-9 and TRBJ2-7, with 11 bases lining up with TRBD2. The germline V gene has CDR1 SEHNR and CDR2 FQNEAQ (reference sequence). This CDR3 has 14 residues. Trimming took 3 bases from V and 3 from J; bases not matched to a gene: 1. CDR3 protein: CASSFLAGGYEQYF. The CDR3 DNA follows: TGTGCCAGCAGCTTTCTAGCGGGAGGCTACGAGCAGTACTTC. The entire variable domain, with the rest obtained from reference TRBV7-9 and TRBJ2-7, is as follows: DTGVSQNPRHKITKRGQNVTFRCDPISEHNRLYWYRQTLGQGPEFLTYFQNEAQLEKSRLLSDRFSAERPKGSFSTLEIQRTEQGDSAMYLCASSFLAGGYEQYFGPGTRLTVT.

The chain combines TRBV28 with TRBJ1-3; no definite D call. Trimming took off 7 bases at V and 2 bases at J, with 9 bases between the two ends. The CDR3 contains 13 residues. Germline V gives CDR1 MDHEN, CDR2 SYDVKM. CDR3 in amino acids: CASTTGAGNTIYF. In DNA form, the CDR3 reads TGTGCCAGCACCACCGGGGCTGGAAACACCATATATTTT.

The rearrangement uses TRBV6-1 and TRBJ2-7; TRBD2 might be the D (5 bases). V lost 3 bases to trimming and J lost 9 bases, with 18 bases between them. This CDR3 has 14 residues. Germline loops: CDR1 MNHNS, CDR2 SASEGT. The CDR3 sequence is CASSDYSGPEGQYF. The CDR3 bases are TGTGCCAGCAGTGATTATTCCGGGCCCGAGGGGCAGTACTTC.

This clone was observed a single time. The genes are TRBV19 and TRBJ2-4, with 7 bases matching TRBD1. Trimming cost V 4 bases and J 5 bases; bases outside gene matches: 8. The germline gives CDR1 LNHDA, CDR2 SQIVND (reference sequence). The CDR3 covers 15 residues. Written as DNA, the CDR3 is TGTGCCAGTAGTAACATGGGGACAGTCGAAAACATTCAGTACTTC. The encoded protein is CASSNMGTVENIQYF.

CDR3 DNA sequence: TGTGCCAGCAGCCGTACCGGGACAGGATCCTACGAGCAGTACTTC. Translating gives CASSRTGTGSYEQYF. V is TRBV7-9 and J is TRBJ2-7, with 8 bases that match TRBD1. The V gene's germline CDR1 is SEHNR and CDR2 FQNEAQ (reference sequence). V dropped 5 bases and J dropped 1; count of bases not matched to a gene: 7. The CDR3 runs to 15 residues.

This CDR3 is CASSGFRGRTGELFF. For the CDR3, the DNA is TGTGCCAGCAGTGGCTTTAGGGGAAGGACCGGGGAGCTGTTTTTT. The chain links TRBV6-6 to TRBJ2-2, with a possible D match to TRBD1 (5 bases). The V and J ends lost 5 bases and 5 bases respectively, with 15 bases between them. The CDR3 length is 15 residues. Germline CDR1 MNHNY, CDR2 SVGAGI (reference sequence).

The chain is built from TRBV6-5 and TRBJ1-1, with a tentative D call TRBD1 (5 bases). Trimming cost V 1 base and J 4 bases, with 13 bases left between them. The CDR3 is made up of 15 amino acids. Germline assignment: CDR1 MNHEY and CDR2 SVGAGI. The CDR3 DNA follows: TGTGCCAGCAGTTACTTCCCCCTCCAGGGCACTGAAGCTTTCTTT. Protein sequence: CASSYFPLQGTEAFF.

The chain recombines TRBV12-5 with TRBJ2-1; D is ambiguous. The V gene's germline CDR1 is LGHNT and CDR2 FRNRAP. The CDR3 has 12 amino acids. V lost 5 bases and J 7 bases, leaving 9 bases between the germline ends. This CDR3 is CASGGLVNEQFF. DNA of the CDR3: TGTGCTAGTGGTGGCCTTGTTAATGAGCAGTTCTTC.